The rows below give T cell receptor beta chains drawn from one sample of a study of OX40 agonist ivuxolimab in advanced cancers. Sequencing was performed with immunoSEQ multiplex PCR; in TCRdb, only in-frame clones are kept and a portion is missing. The profile shows some 42,000 clones, about 79% of them singletons. Specimen: CD4+ or CD8+ T cells sorted from blood, collected in a trial of the OX40 agonist ivuxolimab. These receptors were taken from an adult with an advanced solid tumor such as melanoma, head and neck, liver or kidney cancer. CDR3s include the opening cysteine and the closing phenylalanine or tryptophan. Expanded clones are given a class, and other clones once, few, many or no size at all.

v_call	clone_size	j_call	cdr3_aa
TRBV7-6	few	TRBJ1-3	CASSSEGGYGNTIYF
TRBV7-6	.	TRBJ2-1	CASSLGTYDYNEQFF
TRBV2	.	TRBJ2-3	CASSERRSTDTQYF
TRBV7-2	.	TRBJ1-1	CASSLGVGQNTEAFF
TRBV4-3	.	TRBJ1-5	CASSLEGRQPQHF
TRBV6-5	.	TRBJ1-1	CASSNRDRGLGHAFF
TRBV7-8	.	TRBJ1-5	CASSLVGLNQPQHF
TRBV19	.	TRBJ1-4	CASTPDRAPTNEKLFF
TRBV28	.	TRBJ1-1	CASRETGYTEAFF
TRBV7-9	many	TRBJ2-7	CASSPDISYEQYF
TRBV5-1	.	TRBJ2-1	CASSYSSGGMSQFF
TRBV5-4	.	TRBJ1-6	CASSSQTVSSYNSPLHF
TRBV28	.	TRBJ1-1	CASTSGQGRFVF
TRBV6-5	.	TRBJ1-2	CASSPWTGGADGYTF
TRBV4-2	.	TRBJ2-7	CASSQTGTSSYEQYF
TRBV5-4	.	TRBJ2-7	CASSLAQAREQYF
TRBV5-6	.	TRBJ2-3	CASSLGRGDTQYF
TRBV18	.	TRBJ2-1	CASSFFAGGGTSGMSYNEQFF